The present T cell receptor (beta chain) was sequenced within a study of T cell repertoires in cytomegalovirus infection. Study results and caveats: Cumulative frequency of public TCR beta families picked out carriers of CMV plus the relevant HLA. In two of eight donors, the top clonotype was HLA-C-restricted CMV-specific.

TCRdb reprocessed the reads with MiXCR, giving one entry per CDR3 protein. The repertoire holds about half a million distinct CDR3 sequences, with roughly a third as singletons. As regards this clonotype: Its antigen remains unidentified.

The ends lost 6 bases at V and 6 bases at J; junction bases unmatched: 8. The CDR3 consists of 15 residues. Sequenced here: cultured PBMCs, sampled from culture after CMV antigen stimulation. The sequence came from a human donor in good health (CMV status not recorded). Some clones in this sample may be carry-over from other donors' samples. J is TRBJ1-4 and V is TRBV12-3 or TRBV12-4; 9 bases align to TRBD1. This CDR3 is CASRRTGAGDEKLFF. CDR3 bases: TGTGCCAGCAGAAGGACAGGGGCAGGGGATGAAAAACTGTTTTTT.